The T cell receptor (beta chain) under discussion was sequenced for a study of blood T cell repertoires in COVID-19. Some clones are missing from TCRdb's copy, which holds only in-frame ones; the method was immunoSEQ multiplex PCR. Among roughly 290,000 clones listed, about four fifths were seen once. In germline, CDR1 is SGHTA, CDR2 FQGNSA. CDR3 length: 15 residues. V lost 6 bases and J lost 4; bases outside the gene matches: 5. The sequenced sample was peripheral blood. The chain joins TRBV7-2 to TRBJ2-2, with 10 bases fitting TRBD2. The source of this sequence is a person between 65 and 80 years old with COVID-19, enrolled during active disease. The CDR3 region is CASRSGGGGTGELFF. Here the CDR3 DNA reads TGTGCCAGCAGGAGCGGGGGGGGAGGCACCGGGGAGCTGTTTTTT.